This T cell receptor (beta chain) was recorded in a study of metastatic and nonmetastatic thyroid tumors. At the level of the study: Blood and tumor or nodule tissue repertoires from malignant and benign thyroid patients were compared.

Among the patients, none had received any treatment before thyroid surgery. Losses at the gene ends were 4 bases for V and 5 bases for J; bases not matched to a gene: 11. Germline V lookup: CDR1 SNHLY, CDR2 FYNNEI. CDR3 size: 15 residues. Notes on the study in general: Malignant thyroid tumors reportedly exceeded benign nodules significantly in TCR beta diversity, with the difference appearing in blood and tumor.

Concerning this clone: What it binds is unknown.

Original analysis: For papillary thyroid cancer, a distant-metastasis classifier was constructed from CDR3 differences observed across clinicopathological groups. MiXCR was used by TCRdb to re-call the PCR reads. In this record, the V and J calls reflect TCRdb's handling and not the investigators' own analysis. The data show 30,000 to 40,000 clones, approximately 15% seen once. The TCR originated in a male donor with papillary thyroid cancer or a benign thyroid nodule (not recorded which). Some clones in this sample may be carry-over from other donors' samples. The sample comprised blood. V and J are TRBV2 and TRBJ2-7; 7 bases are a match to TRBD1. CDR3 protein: CASSVGDSPTDEQYF. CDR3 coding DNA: TGTGCCAGCAGTGTAGGGGACAGCCCTACAGACGAGCAGTACTTC.